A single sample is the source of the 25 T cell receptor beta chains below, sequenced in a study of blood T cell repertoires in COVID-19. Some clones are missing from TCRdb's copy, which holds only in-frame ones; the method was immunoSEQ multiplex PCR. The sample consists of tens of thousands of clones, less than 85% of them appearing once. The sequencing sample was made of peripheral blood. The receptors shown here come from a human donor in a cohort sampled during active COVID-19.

The CDR3 coding sequence is TGTGCCAGCAGCGCAGGGTTGAGCACTGAAGCTTTCTTT. It encodes CASSAGLSTEAFF. The gene calls are TRBV5-6 and TRBJ1-1, with D tentatively TRBD1 (5 bases). Trimming pared 4 bases from V and 4 bases from J, leaving 11 bases between. CDR1 is SGHDT, CDR2 YYEEEE, per germline. CDR3 length equals 13 residues.

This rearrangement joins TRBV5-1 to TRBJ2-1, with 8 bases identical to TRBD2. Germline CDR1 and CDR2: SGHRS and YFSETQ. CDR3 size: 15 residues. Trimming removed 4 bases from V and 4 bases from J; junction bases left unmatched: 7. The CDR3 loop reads CASSPGTSGYNEQFF. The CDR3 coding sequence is TGCGCCAGCAGCCCGGGTACTAGCGGATACAATGAGCAGTTCTTC.

Here the CDR3 reads CASSLGSTLNTEAFF. CDR3 nucleotide sequence: TGTGCCAGCTCACTCGGGAGCACCCTGAACACTGAAGCTTTCTTT. This chain uses TRBV18 with TRBJ1-1; D is undetermined. V lost 4 bases to trimming and J lost 0 bases, with 12 bases between them. This CDR3 contains 15 residues. Germline V lookup: CDR1 KGHSH, CDR2 LQKENI.

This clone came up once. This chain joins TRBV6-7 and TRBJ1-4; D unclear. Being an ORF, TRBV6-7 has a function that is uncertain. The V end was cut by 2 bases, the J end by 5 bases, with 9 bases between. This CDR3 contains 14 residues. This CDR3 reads CASSYRPGNEKLFF. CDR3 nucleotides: TGTGCCAGCAGTTACCGCCCGGGGAATGAAAAACTGTTTTTT.

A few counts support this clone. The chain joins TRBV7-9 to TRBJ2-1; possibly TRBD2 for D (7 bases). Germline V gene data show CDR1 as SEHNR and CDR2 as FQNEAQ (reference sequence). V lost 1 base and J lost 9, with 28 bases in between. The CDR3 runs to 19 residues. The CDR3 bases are TGTGCCAGCAGCTTAGGACAGCCGATAATTCCCGGGGGGCCCACTGAGCAGTTCTTC. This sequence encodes CASSLGQPIIPGGPTEQFF.

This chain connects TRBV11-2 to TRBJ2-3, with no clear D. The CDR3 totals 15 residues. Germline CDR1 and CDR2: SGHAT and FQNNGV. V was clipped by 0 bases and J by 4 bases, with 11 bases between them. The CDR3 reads CASSLDGRLADTQYF. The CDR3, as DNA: TGTGCCAGCAGCTTAGACGGCAGGTTGGCAGATACGCAGTATTTT.

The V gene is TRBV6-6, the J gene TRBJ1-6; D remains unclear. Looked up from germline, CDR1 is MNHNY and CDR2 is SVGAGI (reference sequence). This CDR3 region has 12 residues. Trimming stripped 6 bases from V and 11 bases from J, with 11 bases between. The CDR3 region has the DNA TGTGCCAGCAGCTCCCCCCTTGCACCCCTCCACTTT. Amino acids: CASSSPLAPLHF.

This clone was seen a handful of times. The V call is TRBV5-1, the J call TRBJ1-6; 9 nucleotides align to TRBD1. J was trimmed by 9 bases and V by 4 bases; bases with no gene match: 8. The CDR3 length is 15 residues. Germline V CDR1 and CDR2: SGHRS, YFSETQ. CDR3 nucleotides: TGCGCCAGCAGCCCCCGGGACAGGGTCGGTTCACCCCTCCACTTT. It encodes CASSPRDRVGSPLHF.

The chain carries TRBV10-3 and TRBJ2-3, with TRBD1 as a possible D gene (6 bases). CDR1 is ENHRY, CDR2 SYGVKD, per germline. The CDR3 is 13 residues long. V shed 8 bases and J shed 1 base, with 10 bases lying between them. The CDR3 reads CAIQEGGTDTQYF. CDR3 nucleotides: TGTGCCATCCAAGAGGGGGGCACAGATACGCAGTATTTT.

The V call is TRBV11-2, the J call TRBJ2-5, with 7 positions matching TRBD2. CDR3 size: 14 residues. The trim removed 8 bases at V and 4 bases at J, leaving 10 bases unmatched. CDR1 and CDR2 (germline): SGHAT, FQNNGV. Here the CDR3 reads CASQSSGGTETQYF. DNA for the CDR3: TGTGCCAGCCAATCTTCGGGGGGTACAGAGACCCAGTACTTC.

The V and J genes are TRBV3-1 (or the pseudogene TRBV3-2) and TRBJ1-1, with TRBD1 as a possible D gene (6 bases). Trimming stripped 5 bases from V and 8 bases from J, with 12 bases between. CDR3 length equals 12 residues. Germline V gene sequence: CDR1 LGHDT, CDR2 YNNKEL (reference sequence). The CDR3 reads CASSTGYNEAFF. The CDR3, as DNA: TGTGCCAGCAGCACAGGGTATAACGAAGCTTTCTTT.

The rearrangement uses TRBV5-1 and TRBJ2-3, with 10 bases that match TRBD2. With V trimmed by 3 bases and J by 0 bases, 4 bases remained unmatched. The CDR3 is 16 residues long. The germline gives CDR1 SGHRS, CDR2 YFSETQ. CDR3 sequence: CASSYSSGGSTDTQYF. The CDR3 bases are TGCGCCAGCAGCTACTCTAGCGGGGGTAGCACAGATACGCAGTATTTT.

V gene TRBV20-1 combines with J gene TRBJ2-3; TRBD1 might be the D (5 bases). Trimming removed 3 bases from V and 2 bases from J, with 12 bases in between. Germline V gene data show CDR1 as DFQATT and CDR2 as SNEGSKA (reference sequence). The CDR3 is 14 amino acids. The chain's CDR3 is CSASSLRATDTQYF. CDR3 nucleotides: TGCAGTGCTAGTTCTCTCAGGGCCACAGATACGCAGTATTTT.

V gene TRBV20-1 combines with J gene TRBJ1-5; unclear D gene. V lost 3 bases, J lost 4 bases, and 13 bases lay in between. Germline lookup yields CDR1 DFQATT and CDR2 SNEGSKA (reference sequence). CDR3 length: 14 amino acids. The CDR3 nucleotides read TGCAGTGCTAGTTCCCTCACAATGAATCAGCCCCAGCATTTT. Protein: CSASSLTMNQPQHF.

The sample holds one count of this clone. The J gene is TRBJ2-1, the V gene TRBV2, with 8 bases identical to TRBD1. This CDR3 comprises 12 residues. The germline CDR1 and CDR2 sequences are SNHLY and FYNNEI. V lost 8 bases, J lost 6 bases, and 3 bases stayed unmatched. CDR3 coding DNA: TGTGCCAGCGGACAGGGAGGCAATGAGCAGTTCTTC. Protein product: CASGQGGNEQFF. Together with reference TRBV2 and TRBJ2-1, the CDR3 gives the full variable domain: EPEVTQTPSHQVTQMGQEVILRCVPISNHLYFYWYRQILGQKVEFLVSFYNNEISEKSEIFDDQFSVERPDGSNFTLKIRSTKLEDSAMYFCASGQGGNEQFFGPGTRLTVL.

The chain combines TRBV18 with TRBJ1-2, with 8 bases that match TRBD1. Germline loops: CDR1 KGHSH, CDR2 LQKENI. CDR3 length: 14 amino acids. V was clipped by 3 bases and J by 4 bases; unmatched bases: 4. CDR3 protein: CASSPDRAGYGYTF. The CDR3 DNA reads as TGTGCCAGCTCACCGGACAGGGCGGGCTATGGCTACACCTTC.

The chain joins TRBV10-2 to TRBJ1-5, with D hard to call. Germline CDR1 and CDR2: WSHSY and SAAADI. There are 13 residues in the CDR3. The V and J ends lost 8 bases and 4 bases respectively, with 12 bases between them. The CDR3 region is CASSIPGNQPQHF. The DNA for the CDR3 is TGCGCCAGCTCCATACCGGGGAATCAGCCCCAGCATTTT.

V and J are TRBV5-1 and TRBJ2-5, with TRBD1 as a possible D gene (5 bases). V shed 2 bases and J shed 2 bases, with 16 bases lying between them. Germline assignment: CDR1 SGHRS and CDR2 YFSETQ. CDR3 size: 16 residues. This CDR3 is CASSLTGPSKQETQYF. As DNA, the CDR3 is TGCGCCAGCAGCTTAACAGGTCCGTCTAAACAAGAGACCCAGTACTTC.

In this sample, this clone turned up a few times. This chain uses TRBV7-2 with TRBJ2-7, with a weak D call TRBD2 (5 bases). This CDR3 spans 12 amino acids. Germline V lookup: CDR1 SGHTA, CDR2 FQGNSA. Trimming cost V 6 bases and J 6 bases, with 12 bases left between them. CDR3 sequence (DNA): TGTGCCAGCAGTCCTACTAGGCTCGAGCAGTACTTC. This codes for CASSPTRLEQYF.

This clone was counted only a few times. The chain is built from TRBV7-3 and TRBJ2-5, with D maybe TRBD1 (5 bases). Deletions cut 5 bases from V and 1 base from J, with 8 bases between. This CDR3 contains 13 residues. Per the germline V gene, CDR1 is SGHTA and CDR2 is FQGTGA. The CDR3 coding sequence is TGTGCCAGCAGCCGGACACTCCAAGAGACCCAGTACTTC. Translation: CASSRTLQETQYF.

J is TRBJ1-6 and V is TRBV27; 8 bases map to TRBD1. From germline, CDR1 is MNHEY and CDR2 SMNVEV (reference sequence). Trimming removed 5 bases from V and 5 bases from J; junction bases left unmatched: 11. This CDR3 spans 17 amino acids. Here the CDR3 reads CASSPDRGGMDNSPLHF. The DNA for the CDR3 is TGTGCCAGCAGTCCAGACAGGGGAGGTATGGATAATTCACCCCTCCACTTT.

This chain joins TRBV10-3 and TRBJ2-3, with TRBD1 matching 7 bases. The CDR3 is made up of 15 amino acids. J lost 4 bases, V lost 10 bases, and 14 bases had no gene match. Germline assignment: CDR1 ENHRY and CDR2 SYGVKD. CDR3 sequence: CATRTGVGIPDTQYF. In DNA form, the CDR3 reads TGTGCCACGAGAACAGGGGTGGGTATTCCAGATACGCAGTATTTT.

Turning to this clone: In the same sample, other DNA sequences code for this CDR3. DNA of the CDR3: TGTGCCATCAGCAGGGGGCTGGATGGCTACACCTTC. It encodes CAISRGLDGYTF. This rearrangement joins TRBV10-3 to TRBJ1-2, with TRBD1 matching over 8 bases. Germline lookup yields CDR1 ENHRY and CDR2 SYGVKD. The V gene end was trimmed by 6 bases and the J gene end by 6 bases; junction bases not matched to a gene: 3. The CDR3 is made up of 12 amino acids.

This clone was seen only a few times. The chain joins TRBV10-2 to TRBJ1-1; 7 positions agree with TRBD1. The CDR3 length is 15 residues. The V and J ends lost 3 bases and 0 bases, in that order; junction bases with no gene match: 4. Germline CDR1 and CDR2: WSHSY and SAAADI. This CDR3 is CASSDRDRMNTEAFF. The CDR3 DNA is TGCGCCAGCAGTGACCGGGACAGAATGAACACTGAAGCTTTCTTT.

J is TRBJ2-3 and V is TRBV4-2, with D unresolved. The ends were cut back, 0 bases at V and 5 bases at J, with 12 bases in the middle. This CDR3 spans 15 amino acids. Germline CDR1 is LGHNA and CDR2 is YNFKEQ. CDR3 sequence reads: CASSQDPSRVDTQYF. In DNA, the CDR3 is TGTGCCAGCAGCCAAGATCCCAGTCGGGTAGATACGCAGTATTTT.